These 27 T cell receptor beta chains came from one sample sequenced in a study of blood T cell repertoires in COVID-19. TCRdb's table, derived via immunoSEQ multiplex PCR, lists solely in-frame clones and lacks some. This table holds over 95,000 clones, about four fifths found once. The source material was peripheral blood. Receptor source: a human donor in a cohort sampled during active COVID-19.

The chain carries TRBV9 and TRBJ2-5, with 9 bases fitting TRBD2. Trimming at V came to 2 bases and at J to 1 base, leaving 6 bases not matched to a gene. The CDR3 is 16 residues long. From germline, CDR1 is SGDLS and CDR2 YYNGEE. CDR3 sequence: CASSVLAGAPQETQYF. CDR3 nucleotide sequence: TGTGCCAGCAGCGTTTTAGCGGGGGCGCCCCAAGAGACCCAGTACTTC.

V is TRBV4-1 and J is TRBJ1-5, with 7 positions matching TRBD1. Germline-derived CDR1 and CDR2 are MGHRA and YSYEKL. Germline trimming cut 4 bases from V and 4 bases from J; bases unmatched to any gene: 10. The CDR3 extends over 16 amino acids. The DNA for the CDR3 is TGCGCCAGCAGCCTGCACCTAGACAGGGAGAATCAGCCCCAGCATTTT. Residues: CASSLHLDRENQPQHF.

The CDR3 region has the DNA TGTGCCAGCAGCTCAGGTATTCATGGCAACTCCTACGAGCAGTACTTC. This sequence encodes CASSSGIHGNSYEQYF. The chain recombines TRBV11-3 with TRBJ2-7; no definite D call. Germline loops: CDR1 SGHNT, CDR2 YENEEA. The CDR3 length is 16 residues. The V end was cut by 4 bases, the J end by 0 bases, with 16 bases between.

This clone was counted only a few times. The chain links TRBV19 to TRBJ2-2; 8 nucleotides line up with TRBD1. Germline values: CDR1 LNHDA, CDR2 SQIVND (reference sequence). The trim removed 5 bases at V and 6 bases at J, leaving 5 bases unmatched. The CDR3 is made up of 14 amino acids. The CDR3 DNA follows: TGTGCCAGTAGTCCCTCGGACAGGGCCGGGGAGCTGTTTTTT. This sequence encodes CASSPSDRAGELFF.

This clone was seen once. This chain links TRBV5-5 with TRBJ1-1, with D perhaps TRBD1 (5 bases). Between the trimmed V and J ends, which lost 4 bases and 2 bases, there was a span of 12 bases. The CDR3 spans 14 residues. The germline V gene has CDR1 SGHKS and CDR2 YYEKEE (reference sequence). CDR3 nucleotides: TGTGCCAGCAGCCCCGGGACTGCCAACACTGAAGCTTTCTTT. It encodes CASSPGTANTEAFF.

The CDR3: CASSEGRAGWPQHF. The CDR3, as DNA: TGTGCCAGCTCAGAAGGACGGGCGGGATGGCCCCAGCATTTT. The chain combines TRBV18 with TRBJ1-5; D not resolved. The V gene's germline CDR1 is KGHSH and CDR2 LQKENI. This CDR3 is built from 14 residues. Deletions cut 5 bases from V and 9 bases from J, with 17 bases between.

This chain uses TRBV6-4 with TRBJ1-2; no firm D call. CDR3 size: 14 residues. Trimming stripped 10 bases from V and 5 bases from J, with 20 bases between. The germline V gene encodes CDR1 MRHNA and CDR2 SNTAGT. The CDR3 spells CATSKSPLGYGYTF. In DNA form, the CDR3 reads TGTGCCACCAGCAAGTCCCCGCTCGGGTATGGCTACACCTTC.

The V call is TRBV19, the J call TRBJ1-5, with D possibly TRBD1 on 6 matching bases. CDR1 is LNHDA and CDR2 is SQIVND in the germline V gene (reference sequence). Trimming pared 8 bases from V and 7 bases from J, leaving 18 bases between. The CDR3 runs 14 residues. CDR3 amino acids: CASQSRGAEQPQHF. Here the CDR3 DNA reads TGTGCCAGTCAGAGCAGGGGAGCCGAACAGCCCCAGCATTTT.

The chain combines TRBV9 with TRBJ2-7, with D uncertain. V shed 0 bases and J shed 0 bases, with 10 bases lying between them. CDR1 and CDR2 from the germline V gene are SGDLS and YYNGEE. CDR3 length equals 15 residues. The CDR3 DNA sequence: TGTGCCAGCAGCGTAGTTGTACAGTGCTCCTACGAGCAGTACTTC. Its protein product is CASSVVVQCSYEQYF. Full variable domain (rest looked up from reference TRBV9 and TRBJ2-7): DSGVTQTPKHLITATGQRVTLRCSPRSGDLSVYWYQQSLDQGLQFLIQYYNGEERAKGNILERFSAQQFPDLHSELNLSSLELGDSALYFCASSVVVQCSYEQYFGPGTRLTVT.

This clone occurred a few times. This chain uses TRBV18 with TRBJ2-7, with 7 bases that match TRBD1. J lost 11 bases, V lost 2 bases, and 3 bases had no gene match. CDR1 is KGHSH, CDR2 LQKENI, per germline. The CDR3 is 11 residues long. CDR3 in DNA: TGTGCCAGCTCACCAGACAGGGAAGAGTACTTC. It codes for CASSPDREEYF.

Here the CDR3 reads CASSQDGVAGVNEQFF. The CDR3 DNA reads as TGCGCCAGCAGCCAAGACGGGGTAGCGGGAGTCAATGAGCAGTTCTTC. The chain is built from TRBV4-3 and TRBJ2-1; TRBD2 matches 9 bases. CDR1 and CDR2 from the germline V gene are LGHNA and YSLEER. The CDR3 extends over 16 amino acids. Trimming removed 0 bases from V and 6 bases from J; junction bases left unmatched: 6.

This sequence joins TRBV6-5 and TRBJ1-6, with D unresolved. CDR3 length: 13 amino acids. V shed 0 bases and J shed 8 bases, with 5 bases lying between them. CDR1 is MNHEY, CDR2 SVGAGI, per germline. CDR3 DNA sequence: TGTGCCAGCAGTTACTCGCGGTATTCACCCCTCCACTTT. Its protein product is CASSYSRYSPLHF.

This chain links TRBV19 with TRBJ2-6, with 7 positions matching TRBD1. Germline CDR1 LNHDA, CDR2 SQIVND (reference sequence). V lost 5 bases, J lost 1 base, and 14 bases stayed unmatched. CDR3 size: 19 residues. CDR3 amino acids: CASSSRGGRGLSGANVLTF. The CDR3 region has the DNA TGTGCCAGTAGTTCTCGAGGGGGCCGCGGGCTGTCTGGGGCCAACGTCCTGACTTTC.

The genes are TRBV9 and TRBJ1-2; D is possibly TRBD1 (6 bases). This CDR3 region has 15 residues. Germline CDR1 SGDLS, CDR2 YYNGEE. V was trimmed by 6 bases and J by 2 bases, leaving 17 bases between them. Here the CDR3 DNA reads TGTGCCAGCACCCTAGGGGGGGCAGGGAACTATGGCTACACCTTC. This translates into CASTLGGAGNYGYTF.

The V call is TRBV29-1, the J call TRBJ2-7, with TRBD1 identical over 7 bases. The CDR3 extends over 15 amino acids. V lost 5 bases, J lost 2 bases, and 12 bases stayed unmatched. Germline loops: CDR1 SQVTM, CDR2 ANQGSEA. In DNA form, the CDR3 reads TGCAGCGTTAACCTCCCTACGGGACAGACCTACGAGCAGTACTTC. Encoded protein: CSVNLPTGQTYEQYF.

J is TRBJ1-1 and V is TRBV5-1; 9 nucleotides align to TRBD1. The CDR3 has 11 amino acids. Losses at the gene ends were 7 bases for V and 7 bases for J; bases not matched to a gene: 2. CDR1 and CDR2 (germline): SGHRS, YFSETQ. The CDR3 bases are TGCGCCAGCCGGACAGGGGTTGAAGCTTTCTTT. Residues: CASRTGVEAFF.

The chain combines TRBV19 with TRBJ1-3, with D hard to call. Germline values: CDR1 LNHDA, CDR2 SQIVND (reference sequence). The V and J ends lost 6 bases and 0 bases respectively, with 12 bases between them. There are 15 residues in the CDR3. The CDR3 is CASSLDTSSGNTIYF. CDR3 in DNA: TGTGCCAGTAGCTTAGACACGAGCTCTGGAAACACCATATATTTT.

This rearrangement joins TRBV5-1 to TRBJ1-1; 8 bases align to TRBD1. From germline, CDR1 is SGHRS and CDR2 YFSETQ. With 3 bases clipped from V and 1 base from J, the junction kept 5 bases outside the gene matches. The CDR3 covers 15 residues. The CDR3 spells CASSWPDRGNTEAFF. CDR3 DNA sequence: TGCGCCAGCAGCTGGCCCGACAGGGGGAACACTGAAGCTTTCTTT.

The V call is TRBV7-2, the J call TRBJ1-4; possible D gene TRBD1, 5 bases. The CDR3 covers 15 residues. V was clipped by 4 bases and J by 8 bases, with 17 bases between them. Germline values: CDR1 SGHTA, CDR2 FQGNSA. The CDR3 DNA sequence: TGTGCCAGCAGCTACGGGGGTCAGATGCGGGAAAAACTGTTTTTT. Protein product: CASSYGGQMREKLFF.

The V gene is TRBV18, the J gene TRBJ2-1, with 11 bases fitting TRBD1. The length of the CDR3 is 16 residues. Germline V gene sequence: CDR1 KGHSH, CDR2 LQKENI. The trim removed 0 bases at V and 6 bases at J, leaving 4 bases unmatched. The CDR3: CASSPPLGTGGNEQFF. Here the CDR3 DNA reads TGTGCCAGCTCACCACCATTGGGGACAGGGGGCAATGAGCAGTTCTTC. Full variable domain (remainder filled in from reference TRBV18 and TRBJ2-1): NAGVMQNPRHLVRRRGQEARLRCSPMKGHSHVYWYRQLPEEGLKFMVYLQKENIIDESGMPKERFSAEFPKEGPSILRIQQVVRGDSAAYFCASSPPLGTGGNEQFFGPGTRLTVL.

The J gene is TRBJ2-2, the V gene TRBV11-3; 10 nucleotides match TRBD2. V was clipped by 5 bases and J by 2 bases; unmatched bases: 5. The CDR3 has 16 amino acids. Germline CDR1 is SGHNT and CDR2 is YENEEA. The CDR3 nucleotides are TGTGCCAGCAGCCCTCTAGCGGGAGCTAACACCGGGGAGCTGTTTTTT. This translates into CASSPLAGANTGELFF.

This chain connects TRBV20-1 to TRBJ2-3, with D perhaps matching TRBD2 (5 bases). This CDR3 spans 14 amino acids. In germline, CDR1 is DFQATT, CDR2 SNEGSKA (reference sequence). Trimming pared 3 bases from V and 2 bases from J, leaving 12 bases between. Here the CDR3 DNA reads TGCAGTGCTAGTATGCGGGTTATCACAGATACGCAGTATTTT. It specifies CSASMRVITDTQYF.

DNA for the CDR3: TGCGCCAGCAGTCAATCGGGGGGGGCGAATGAAAAACTGTTTTTT. Protein product: CASSQSGGANEKLFF. The rearrangement joins TRBV23-1 to TRBJ1-4; maybe TRBD1 (6 bases). TRBV23-1 is an open reading frame, and its role is uncertain. Trimming shortened V by 0 bases and J by 5 bases, and 10 bases separated the two germline ends. The CDR3 consists of 15 residues.

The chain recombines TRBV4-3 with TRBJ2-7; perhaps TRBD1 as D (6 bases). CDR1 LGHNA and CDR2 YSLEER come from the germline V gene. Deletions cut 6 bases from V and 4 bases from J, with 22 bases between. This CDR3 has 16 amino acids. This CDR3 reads CASRAPEDSRIYEQYF. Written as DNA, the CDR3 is TGCGCCAGCAGAGCCCCAGAGGACAGTCGGATTTACGAGCAGTACTTC.

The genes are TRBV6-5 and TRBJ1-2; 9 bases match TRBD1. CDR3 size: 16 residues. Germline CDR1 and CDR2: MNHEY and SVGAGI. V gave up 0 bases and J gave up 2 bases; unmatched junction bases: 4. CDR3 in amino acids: CASSYSGQGLNYGYTF. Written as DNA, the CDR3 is TGTGCCAGCAGTTACTCGGGACAGGGATTAAACTATGGCTACACCTTC.

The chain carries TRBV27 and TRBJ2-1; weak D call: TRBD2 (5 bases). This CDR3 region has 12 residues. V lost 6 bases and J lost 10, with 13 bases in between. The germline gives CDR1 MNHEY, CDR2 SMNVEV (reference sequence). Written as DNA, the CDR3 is TGTGCCAGCAGCATTCTATCGGGAGAGCAGTTCTTC. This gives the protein CASSILSGEQFF.

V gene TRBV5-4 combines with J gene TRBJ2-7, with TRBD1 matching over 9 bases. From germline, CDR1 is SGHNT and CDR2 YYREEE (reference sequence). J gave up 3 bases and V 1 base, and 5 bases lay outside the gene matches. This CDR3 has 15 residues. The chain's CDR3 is CASSLSETGGYEQYF. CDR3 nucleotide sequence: TGTGCCAGCAGCTTGTCCGAGACAGGGGGCTACGAGCAGTACTTC.